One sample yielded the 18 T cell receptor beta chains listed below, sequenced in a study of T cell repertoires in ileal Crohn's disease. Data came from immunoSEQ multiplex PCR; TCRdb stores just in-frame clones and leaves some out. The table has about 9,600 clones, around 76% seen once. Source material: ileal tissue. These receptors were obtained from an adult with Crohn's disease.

Written as DNA, the CDR3 is TGTGCCAGCAGCTTAACAACGAGTTCACCCCTCCACTTT. Translation gives CASSLTTSSPLHF. The rearrangement links TRBV7-3 to TRBJ1-6; D unresolved. The V gene lost 0 bases and the J gene lost 9 bases, with 6 bases spanning the gap. This CDR3 spans 13 amino acids. Germline CDR1 is SGHTA and CDR2 is FQGTGA.

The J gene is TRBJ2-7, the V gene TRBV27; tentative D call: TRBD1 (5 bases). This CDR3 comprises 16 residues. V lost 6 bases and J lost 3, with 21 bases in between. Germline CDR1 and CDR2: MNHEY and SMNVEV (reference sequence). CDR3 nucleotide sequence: TGTGCCAGCAGCGTACAGGTCCCCATACTCCTCTACGAGCAGTACTTC. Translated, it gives CASSVQVPILLYEQYF.

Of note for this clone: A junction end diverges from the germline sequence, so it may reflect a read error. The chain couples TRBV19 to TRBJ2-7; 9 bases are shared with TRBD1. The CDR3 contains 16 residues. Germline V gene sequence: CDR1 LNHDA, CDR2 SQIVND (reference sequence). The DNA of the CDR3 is TGTGCCAGCAGTAAGGGACAGGGAAACGGGGCCTACGAGCAGTACTTC. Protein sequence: CASSKGQGNGAYEQYF.

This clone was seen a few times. CDR3: CASSITEDRSYNEQFF. The CDR3 DNA follows: TGTGCCAGTAGTATCACGGAGGACCGCTCCTACAATGAGCAGTTCTTC. The chain carries TRBV19 and TRBJ2-1; D may be TRBD2 (5 bases). Germline CDR1 reads LNHDA; CDR2 reads SQIVND (reference sequence). The CDR3 has 16 residues. V was pared by 3 bases and J by 0 bases, with 12 bases between.

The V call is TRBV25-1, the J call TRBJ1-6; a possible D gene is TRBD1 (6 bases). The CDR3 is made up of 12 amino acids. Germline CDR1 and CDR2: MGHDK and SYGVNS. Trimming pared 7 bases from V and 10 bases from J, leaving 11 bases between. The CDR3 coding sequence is TGTGCCAGCAACAGGGCTGACTCACCCCTCCACTTT. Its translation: CASNRADSPLHF.

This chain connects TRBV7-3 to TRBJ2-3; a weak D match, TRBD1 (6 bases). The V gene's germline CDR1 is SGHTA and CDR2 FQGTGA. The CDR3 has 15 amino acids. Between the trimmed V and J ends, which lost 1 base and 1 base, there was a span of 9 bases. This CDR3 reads CASSLRGLRTDTQYF. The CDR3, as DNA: TGTGCCAGCAGCTTAAGGGGGCTGCGCACAGATACGCAGTATTTT. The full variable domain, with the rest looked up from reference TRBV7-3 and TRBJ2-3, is GAGVSQTPSNKVTEKGKYVELRCDPISGHTALYWYRQSLGQGPEFLIYFQGTGAADDSGLPNDRFFAVRPEGSVSTLKIQRTERGDSAVYLCASSLRGLRTDTQYFGPGTRLTVL.

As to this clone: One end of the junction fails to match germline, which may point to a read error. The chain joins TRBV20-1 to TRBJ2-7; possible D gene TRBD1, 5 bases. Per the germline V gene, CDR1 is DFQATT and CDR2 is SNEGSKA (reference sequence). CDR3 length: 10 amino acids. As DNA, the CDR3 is TGCAGTGCTAGAGATGAACAGGAGCTATTC. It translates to CSARDEQELF.

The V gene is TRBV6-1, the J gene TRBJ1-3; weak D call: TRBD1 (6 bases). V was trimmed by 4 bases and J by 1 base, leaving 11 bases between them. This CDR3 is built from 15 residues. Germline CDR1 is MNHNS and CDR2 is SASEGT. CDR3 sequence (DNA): TGTGCCAGCAGTGTGTACAGGGTGTCTGGAAACACCATATATTTT. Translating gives CASSVYRVSGNTIYF.

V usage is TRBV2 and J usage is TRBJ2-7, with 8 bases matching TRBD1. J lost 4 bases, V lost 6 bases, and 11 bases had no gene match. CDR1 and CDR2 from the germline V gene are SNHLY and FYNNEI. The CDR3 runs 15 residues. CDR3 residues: CASRPILTGGYEQYF. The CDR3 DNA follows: TGTGCCAGCAGGCCAATACTAACAGGGGGTTACGAGCAGTACTTC. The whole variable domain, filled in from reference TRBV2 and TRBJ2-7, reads EPEVTQTPSHQVTQMGQEVILRCVPISNHLYFYWYRQILGQKVEFLVSFYNNEISEKSEIFDDQFSVERPDGSNFTLKIRSTKLEDSAMYFCASRPILTGGYEQYFGPGTRLTVT.

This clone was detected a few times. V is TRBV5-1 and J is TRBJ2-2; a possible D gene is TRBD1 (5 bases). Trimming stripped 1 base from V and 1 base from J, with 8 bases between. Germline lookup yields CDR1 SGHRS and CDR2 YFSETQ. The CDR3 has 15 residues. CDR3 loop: CASSLMGQNTGELFF. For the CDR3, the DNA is TGCGCCAGCAGCTTGATGGGGCAGAACACCGGGGAGCTGTTTTTT.

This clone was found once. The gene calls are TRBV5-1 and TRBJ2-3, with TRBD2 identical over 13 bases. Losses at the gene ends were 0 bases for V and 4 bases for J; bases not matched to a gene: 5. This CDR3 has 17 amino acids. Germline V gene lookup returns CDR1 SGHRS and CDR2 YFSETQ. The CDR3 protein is CASSLELAGGGADTQYF. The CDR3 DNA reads TGCGCCAGCAGCTTGGAACTAGCGGGAGGGGGAGCAGATACGCAGTATTTT.

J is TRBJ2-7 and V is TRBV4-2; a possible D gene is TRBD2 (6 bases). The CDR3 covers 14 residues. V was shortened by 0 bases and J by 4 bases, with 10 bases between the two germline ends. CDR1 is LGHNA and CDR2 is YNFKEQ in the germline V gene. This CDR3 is CASSQDLGGYEQYF. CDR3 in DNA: TGTGCCAGCAGCCAAGATCTGGGGGGATACGAGCAGTACTTC.

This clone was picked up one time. CDR3 protein: CASISGDRHGGEQFF. The CDR3 DNA reads TGTGCCAGCATTTCGGGGGACAGGCACGGGGGTGAGCAGTTCTTC. The chain carries TRBV6-4 and TRBJ2-1; 8 bases agree with TRBD1. This CDR3 has 15 amino acids. After removal of 7 bases from V and 9 bases from J, the junction contained 14 bases not matched to a gene. CDR1 is MRHNA and CDR2 is SNTAGT in the germline V gene.

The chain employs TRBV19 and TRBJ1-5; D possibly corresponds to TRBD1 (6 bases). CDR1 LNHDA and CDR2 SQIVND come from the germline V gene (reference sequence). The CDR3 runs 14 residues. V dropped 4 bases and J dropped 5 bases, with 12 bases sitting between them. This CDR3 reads CASSTGGRDQPQHF. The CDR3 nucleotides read TGTGCCAGTAGTACGGGGGGCAGGGATCAGCCCCAGCATTTT.

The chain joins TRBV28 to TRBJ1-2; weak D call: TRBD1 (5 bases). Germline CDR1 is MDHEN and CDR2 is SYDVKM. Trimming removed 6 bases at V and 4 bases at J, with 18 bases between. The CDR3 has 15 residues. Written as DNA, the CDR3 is TGTGCCAGCAGCCCCGGGACTGGCCACGGCTATGGCTACACCTTC. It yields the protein CASSPGTGHGYGYTF.

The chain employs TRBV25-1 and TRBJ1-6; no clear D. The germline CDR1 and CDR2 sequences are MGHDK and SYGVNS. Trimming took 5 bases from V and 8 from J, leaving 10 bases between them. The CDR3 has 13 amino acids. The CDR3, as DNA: TGTGCCAGCAGTCCCGGGGATTATTCACCCCTCCACTTT. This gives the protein CASSPGDYSPLHF.

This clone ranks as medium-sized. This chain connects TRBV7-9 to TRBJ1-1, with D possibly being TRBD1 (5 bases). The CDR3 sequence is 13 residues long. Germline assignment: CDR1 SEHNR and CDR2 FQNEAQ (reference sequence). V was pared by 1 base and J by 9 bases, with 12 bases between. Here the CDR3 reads CASSLEGAGKAFF. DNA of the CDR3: TGTGCCAGCAGCTTAGAAGGGGCAGGGAAAGCTTTCTTT. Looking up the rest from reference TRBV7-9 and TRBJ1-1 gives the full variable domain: DTGVSQNPRHKITKRGQNVTFRCDPISEHNRLYWYRQTLGQGPEFLTYFQNEAQLEKSRLLSDRFSAERPKGSFSTLEIQRTEQGDSAMYLCASSLEGAGKAFFGQGTRLTVV.

The CDR3 nucleotides are TGCGCCAGTAGAGTATCCTACGAGCAGTACTTC. This encodes CASRVSYEQYF. This rearrangement joins TRBV10-2 to TRBJ2-7; no reliable D call. Germline CDR1 WSHSY, CDR2 SAAADI. V lost 9 bases and J 1 base, leaving 7 bases between the germline ends. This CDR3 spans 11 amino acids.